These 22 T cell receptor beta chains originate from one sample sequenced in a study of beta chain features in type 1 diabetes. Expressed TCRB transcripts were sequenced after all isolated RNA was converted to cDNA. Data came from immunoSEQ multiplex PCR; TCRdb stores just in-frame clones and leaves some out. The table lists 300,000 to 400,000 clones, around 12% of them singletons. Material: naive CD4+ T cells from blood. The receptors were sampled from a man in his late teens or twenties in good health.

This clone was seen only a few times. The V and J genes are TRBV4-3 and TRBJ2-5; 10 bases match TRBD2. Germline V gives CDR1 LGHNA, CDR2 YSLEER. The V gene end was trimmed by 1 base and the J gene end by 5 bases; junction bases not matched to a gene: 10. This CDR3 has 17 residues. The CDR3 nucleotides are TGCGCCAGCAGCCAAGGAAGGCTAGCGGGAGACGGGGAGACCCAGTACTTC. Its translation is CASSQGRLAGDGETQYF.

This clone was counted a few times. This chain uses TRBV7-9 with TRBJ2-1; the D gene is possibly TRBD1 (5 bases). Between the trimmed V and J ends, which lost 6 bases and 6 bases, there was a span of 18 bases. Germline V lookup: CDR1 SEHNR, CDR2 FQNEAQ (reference sequence). This CDR3 contains 15 residues. The CDR3 loop is CASSSQVPLSNEQFF. For the CDR3, the DNA is TGTGCCAGCAGTTCACAGGTCCCTTTGAGCAATGAGCAGTTCTTC.

This clone was seen once. The chain couples TRBV7-2 to TRBJ2-1; D not resolved. The CDR3 has 14 residues. Per germline, CDR1 SGHTA and CDR2 FQGNSA. With 2 bases removed from V and 6 bases from J, the gap between germline ends came to 11 bases. This chain's CDR3 is CASSLKYLSNEQFF. The DNA of the CDR3 is TGTGCCAGCAGCTTAAAGTACCTATCCAATGAGCAGTTCTTC.

This clone was seen a handful of times. This sequence joins TRBV7-2 and TRBJ1-3, with D maybe TRBD1 (6 bases). Germline lookup yields CDR1 SGHTA and CDR2 FQGNSA. CDR3 length equals 15 residues. Trimming left V 1 base short and J 2 bases short, with 9 bases between. CDR3 DNA sequence: TGTGCCAGCAGCTTAGTGGCAGGGGCTGGAAACACCATATATTTT. Translated: CASSLVAGAGNTIYF.

The sample holds a few counts of this clone. The V and J genes are TRBV28 and TRBJ2-7; a weak D match, TRBD1 (6 bases). CDR1 is MDHEN, CDR2 SYDVKM, per germline. This CDR3 spans 12 amino acids. V shed 1 base and J shed 8 bases, with 9 bases lying between them. CDR3 nucleotide sequence: TGTGCCAGCAGTTTATTCGGGACACAGCAGTACTTC. Its protein is CASSLFGTQQYF.

V usage is TRBV28 and J usage is TRBJ1-2; 7 positions agree with TRBD1. This CDR3 has 13 amino acids. Trimming took 4 bases from V and 8 from J; bases not matched to a gene: 7. Germline V gene data show CDR1 as MDHEN and CDR2 as SYDVKM. The CDR3 region has the DNA TGTGCCAGCAGTTCCGGGACAGACCGGGGCTACACCTTC. It translates to CASSSGTDRGYTF.

CDR3 coding DNA: TGTGCCAGCAGCTTGAGAGACAGGGCCCTTTTCGAGCAGTACTTC. As protein: CASSLRDRALFEQYF. The chain carries TRBV7-8 and TRBJ2-7, with 7 nucleotides matching TRBD1. The junction had 11 bases not matched to a gene; V was cut back by 3 bases and J by 6 bases. Germline V lookup: CDR1 SGHVS, CDR2 FQNEAQ. The CDR3 sequence is 15 residues long.

This chain joins TRBV28 and TRBJ2-7; 8 nucleotides align to TRBD2. Germline values: CDR1 MDHEN, CDR2 SYDVKM. The CDR3 spans 15 residues. Unmatched junction bases numbered 7, after V lost 2 bases and J lost 4 bases. The CDR3 nucleotides read TGTGCCAGCAGTTTACAACTAGCGGTGGGGTACGAGCAGTACTTC. This gives the protein CASSLQLAVGYEQYF.

V is TRBV27 and J is TRBJ1-1; D possibly corresponds to TRBD1 (5 bases). The germline CDR1 and CDR2 sequences are MNHEY and SMNVEV (reference sequence). Trimming left V 3 bases short and J 6 bases short, with 11 bases between. CDR3 length: 13 residues. The CDR3 region has the DNA TGTGCCAGCAGTTTGTCCAGGGTCTCTGAAGCTTTCTTT. Protein product: CASSLSRVSEAFF.

This clone has only a few counts. The chain links TRBV7-2 to TRBJ2-7, with 8 positions matching TRBD2. Germline CDR1 reads SGHTA; CDR2 reads FQGNSA. The CDR3 consists of 14 residues. V was clipped by 3 bases and J by 3 bases; unmatched bases: 4. CDR3 nucleotide sequence: TGTGCCAGCAGCTTGACGGGGGGGTACTACGAGCAGTACTTC. This sequence encodes CASSLTGGYYEQYF.

The chain links TRBV5-6 to TRBJ2-5; D is possibly TRBD1 (6 bases). The CDR3 loop spans 14 amino acids. Germline V gives CDR1 SGHDT, CDR2 YYEEEE. V lost 0 bases, J lost 1 base, and 7 bases lay in between. CDR3 nucleotides: TGTGCCAGCAGCTTGGGGGGGCCCCAAGAGACCCAGTACTTC. This codes for CASSLGGPQETQYF.

This chain connects TRBV19 to TRBJ2-7; 11 nucleotides line up with TRBD1. This CDR3 region has 13 residues. Germline CDR1 is LNHDA and CDR2 is SQIVND (reference sequence). V dropped 7 bases and J dropped 3; count of bases not matched to a gene: 2. The CDR3 protein is CASTGQGDYEQYF. The CDR3 DNA reads TGTGCCAGTACGGGACAGGGGGACTACGAGCAGTACTTC. The full variable domain, in which reference TRBV19 and TRBJ2-7 provide the parts outside the CDR3, is DGGITQSPKYLFRKEGQNVTLSCEQNLNHDAMYWYRQDPGQGLRLIYYSQIVNDFQKGDIAEGYSVSREKKESFPLTVTSAQKNPTAFYLCASTGQGDYEQYFGPGTRLTVT.

The gene calls are TRBV6-4 and TRBJ1-4; D possibly corresponds to TRBD1 (5 bases). The V end lost 3 bases, the J end lost 6 bases, and 14 bases lay between the germline ends. The CDR3 runs to 15 residues. From germline, CDR1 is MRHNA and CDR2 SNTAGT. In DNA form, the CDR3 reads TGTGCCAGCAGTGAATCCCTAGGGGTGCATGAAAAACTGTTTTTT. Translating gives CASSESLGVHEKLFF.

The chain joins TRBV6-6 to TRBJ2-7, with a tentative D call TRBD1 (7 bases). Deletions cut 2 bases from V and 12 bases from J, with 17 bases between. CDR1 is MNHNY and CDR2 is SVGAGI in the germline V gene (reference sequence). This CDR3 comprises 13 residues. The CDR3 loop reads CASSYGQAQGGYF. For the CDR3, the DNA is TGTGCCAGCAGTTACGGACAGGCCCAGGGAGGGTACTTC.

This clone was detected only a few times. The chain has TRBV11-2 and TRBJ2-5; 14 bases map to TRBD2. V lost 1 base, J lost 2 bases, and 0 bases stayed unmatched. This CDR3 is 16 amino acids long. Germline V CDR1 and CDR2: SGHAT, FQNNGV. In DNA form, the CDR3 reads TGTGCCAGCAGCTTAGGGACTAGCGGGGGGCAAGAGACCCAGTACTTC. Protein: CASSLGTSGGQETQYF.

The chain joins TRBV5-1 to TRBJ1-5; D is uncertain. The CDR3 runs to 16 residues. Trimming pared 0 bases from V and 6 bases from J, leaving 16 bases between. Germline CDR1 is SGHRS and CDR2 is YFSETQ. CDR3 nucleotides: TGCGCCAGCAGCTTGGGTTACGGGCATGGGAGTCAGCCCCAGCATTTT. This translates into CASSLGYGHGSQPQHF.

This clone showed up just a few times. Relative to the germline gene, one junction end is altered; a read error may explain this. CDR3 nucleotide sequence: TGCGCCAGCAGCCAACCTTTGGCACGGGGGACTGGAGCTTTCTTT. Translation: CASSQPLARGTGAFF. The chain has TRBV4-1 and TRBJ1-1; D might be TRBD1 (5 bases). The germline CDR1 and CDR2 sequences are MGHRA and YSYEKL. This CDR3 has 15 residues.

The chain carries TRBV28 and TRBJ2-7; possible D gene TRBD2, 5 bases. CDR1 and CDR2 (germline): MDHEN, SYDVKM. Trimming took 3 bases from V and 2 from J, leaving 20 bases between them. CDR3 length equals 17 residues. The CDR3 DNA is TGTGCCAGCAGTTTTACCATCGGACTGAAGTTGACCTACGAGCAGTACTTC. Protein sequence: CASSFTIGLKLTYEQYF.

The sample holds a few counts of this clone. The rearrangement links TRBV29-1 to TRBJ1-1, with D perhaps TRBD1 (6 bases). Trimming cost V 4 bases and J 5 bases, with 20 bases left between them. The length of the CDR3 is 15 residues. CDR1 and CDR2 from the germline V gene are SQVTM and ANQGSEA. The CDR3 sequence: CSVGLRQGLLTEAFF. DNA of the CDR3: TGCAGCGTTGGCCTTCGGCAGGGGCTCTTGACTGAAGCTTTCTTT. Filled out from reference TRBV29-1 and TRBJ1-1, the complete variable domain reads SAVISQKPSRDICQRGTSLTIQCQVDSQVTMMFWYRQQPGQSLTLIATANQGSEATYESGFVIDKFPISRPNLTFSTLTVSNMSPEDSSIYLCSVGLRQGLLTEAFFGQGTRLTVV.

V usage is TRBV25-1 and J usage is TRBJ1-2; 7 bases fit TRBD1. This CDR3 is built from 15 residues. V was clipped by 2 bases and J by 4 bases; unmatched bases: 7. Germline CDR1 and CDR2: MGHDK and SYGVNS. CDR3 sequence reads: CASSEEGQGVYGYTF. The DNA of the CDR3 is TGTGCCAGCAGTGAAGAAGGTCAGGGGGTCTATGGCTACACCTTC.

This clone was observed a few times. The V call is TRBV29-1, the J call TRBJ2-7, with D tentatively TRBD1 (6 bases). The length of the CDR3 is 14 residues. Germline V lookup: CDR1 SQVTM, CDR2 ANQGSEA. The V gene lost 2 bases and the J gene lost 8 bases, with 19 bases spanning the gap. CDR3 sequence: CSVESGIGTQQQYF. The DNA of the CDR3 is TGCAGCGTTGAATCCGGGATAGGGACACAACAGCAGTACTTC.

This clone was seen only a few times. V and J are TRBV7-9 and TRBJ1-1; tentatively, D is TRBD1 (5 bases). V was clipped by 5 bases and J by 1 base, with 8 bases between them. CDR3 length equals 13 residues. Germline-derived CDR1 and CDR2 are SEHNR and FQNEAQ (reference sequence). The CDR3 DNA sequence: TGTGCCAGCAGCACCGGGGGGAACACTGAAGCTTTCTTT. Translated: CASSTGGNTEAFF.